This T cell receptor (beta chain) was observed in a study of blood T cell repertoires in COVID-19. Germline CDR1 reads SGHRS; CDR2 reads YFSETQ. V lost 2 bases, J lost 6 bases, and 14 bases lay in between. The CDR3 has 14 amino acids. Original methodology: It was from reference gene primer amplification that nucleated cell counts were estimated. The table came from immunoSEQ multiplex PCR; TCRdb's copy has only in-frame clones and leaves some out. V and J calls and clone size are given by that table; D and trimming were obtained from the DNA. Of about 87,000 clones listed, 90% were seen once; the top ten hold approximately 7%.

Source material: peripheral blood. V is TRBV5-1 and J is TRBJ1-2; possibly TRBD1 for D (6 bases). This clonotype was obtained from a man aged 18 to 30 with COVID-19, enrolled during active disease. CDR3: CASSLPGALNGYTF. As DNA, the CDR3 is TGCGCCAGCAGCTTACCAGGGGCCTTAAATGGCTACACCTTC.